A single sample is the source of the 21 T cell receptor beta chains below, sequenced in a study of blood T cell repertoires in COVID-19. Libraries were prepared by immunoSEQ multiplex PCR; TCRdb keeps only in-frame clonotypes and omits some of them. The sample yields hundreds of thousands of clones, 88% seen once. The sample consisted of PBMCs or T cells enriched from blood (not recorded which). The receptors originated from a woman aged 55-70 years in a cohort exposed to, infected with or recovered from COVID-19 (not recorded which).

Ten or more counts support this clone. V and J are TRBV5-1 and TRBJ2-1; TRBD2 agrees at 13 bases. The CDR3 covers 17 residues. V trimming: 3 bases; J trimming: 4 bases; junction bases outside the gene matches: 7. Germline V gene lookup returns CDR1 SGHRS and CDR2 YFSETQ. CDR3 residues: CASSWTGTSGMYNEQFF. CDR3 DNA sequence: TGCGCCAGCAGCTGGACCGGGACTAGCGGGATGTACAATGAGCAGTTCTTC.

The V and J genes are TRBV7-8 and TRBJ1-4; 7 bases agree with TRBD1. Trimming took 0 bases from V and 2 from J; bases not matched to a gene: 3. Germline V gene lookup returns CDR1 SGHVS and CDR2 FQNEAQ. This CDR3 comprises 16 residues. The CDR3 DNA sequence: TGTGCCAGCAGCTTAGCGTTGACAGGGACTAATGAAAAACTGTTTTTT. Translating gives CASSLALTGTNEKLFF. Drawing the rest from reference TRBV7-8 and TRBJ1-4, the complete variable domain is GAGVSQSPRYKVAKRGQDVALRCDPISGHVSLFWYQQALGQGPEFLTYFQNEAQLDKSGLPSDRFFAERPEGSVSTLKIQRTQQEDSAVYLCASSLALTGTNEKLFFGSGTQLSVL.

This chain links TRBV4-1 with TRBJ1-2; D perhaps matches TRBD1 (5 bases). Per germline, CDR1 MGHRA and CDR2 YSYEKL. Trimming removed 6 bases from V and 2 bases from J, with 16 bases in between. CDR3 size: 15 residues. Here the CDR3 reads CASRSTGGGNYGYTF. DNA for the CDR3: TGCGCCAGCAGATCAACCGGGGGGGGAAACTATGGCTACACCTTC.

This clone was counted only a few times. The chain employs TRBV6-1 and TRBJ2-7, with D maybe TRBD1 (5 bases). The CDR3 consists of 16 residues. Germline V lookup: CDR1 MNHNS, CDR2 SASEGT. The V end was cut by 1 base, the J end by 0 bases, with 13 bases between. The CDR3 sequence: CASSEEGAFLSYEQYF. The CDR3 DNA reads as TGTGCCAGCAGTGAAGAAGGGGCTTTTCTCTCCTACGAGCAGTACTTC.

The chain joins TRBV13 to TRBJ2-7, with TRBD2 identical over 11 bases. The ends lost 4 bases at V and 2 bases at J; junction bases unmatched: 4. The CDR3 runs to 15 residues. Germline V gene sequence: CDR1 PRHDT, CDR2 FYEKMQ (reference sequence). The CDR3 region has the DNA TGTGCCAGCAGCTCCCGACTAGCGGGGACCTACGAGCAGTACTTC. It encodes CASSSRLAGTYEQYF.

CDR3 in DNA: TGTGCCAGCAGGCAAGGACAGGGCCTTTATGTGGGGGGGGAAAATACGCAGTATTTT. Protein sequence: CASRQGQGLYVGGENTQYF. This chain uses TRBV21-1 with TRBJ2-3; TRBD1, the table's D call, was not compared with the DNA. TRBV21-1 is assigned pseudogene status. This CDR3 spans 19 amino acids.

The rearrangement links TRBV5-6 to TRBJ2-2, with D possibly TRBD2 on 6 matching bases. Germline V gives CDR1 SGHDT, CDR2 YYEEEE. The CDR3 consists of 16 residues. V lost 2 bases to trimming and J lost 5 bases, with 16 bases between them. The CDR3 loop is CASSFSAGKGTGELFF. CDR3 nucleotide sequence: TGTGCCAGCAGCTTTTCGGCGGGAAAGGGAACCGGGGAGCTGTTTTTT.

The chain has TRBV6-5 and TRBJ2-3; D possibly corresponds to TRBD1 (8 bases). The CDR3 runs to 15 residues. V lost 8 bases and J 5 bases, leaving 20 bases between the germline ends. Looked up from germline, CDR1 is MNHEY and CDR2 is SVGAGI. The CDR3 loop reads CASEHRGGVGDTQYF. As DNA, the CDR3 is TGTGCCAGCGAGCACAGGGGGGGTGTAGGAGATACGCAGTATTTT.

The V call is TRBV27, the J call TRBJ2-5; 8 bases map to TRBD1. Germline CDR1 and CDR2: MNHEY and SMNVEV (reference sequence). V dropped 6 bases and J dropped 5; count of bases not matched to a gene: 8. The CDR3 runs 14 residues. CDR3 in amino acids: CASRDRTGRETQYF. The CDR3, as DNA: TGTGCCAGCAGGGACCGGACAGGGAGGGAGACCCAGTACTTC.

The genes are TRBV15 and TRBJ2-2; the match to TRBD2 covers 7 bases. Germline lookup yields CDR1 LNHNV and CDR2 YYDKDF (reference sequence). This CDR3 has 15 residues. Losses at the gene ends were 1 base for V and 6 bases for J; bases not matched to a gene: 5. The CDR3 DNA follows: TGTGCCACCAGCAGAGGGACTAGGATCTCCGGGGAGCTGTTTTTT. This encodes CATSRGTRISGELFF.

The CDR3 sequence: CASSVETGGGADTQYF. CDR3 DNA sequence: TGTGCCAGCAGCGTAGAGACAGGGGGTGGGGCAGATACGCAGTATTTT. The V call is TRBV9, the J call TRBJ2-3, with 9 positions matching TRBD1. The germline CDR1 and CDR2 sequences are SGDLS and YYNGEE. The V segment lost 0 bases and the J segment 4 bases; nucleotides outside the gene matches: 6. This CDR3 has 16 amino acids.

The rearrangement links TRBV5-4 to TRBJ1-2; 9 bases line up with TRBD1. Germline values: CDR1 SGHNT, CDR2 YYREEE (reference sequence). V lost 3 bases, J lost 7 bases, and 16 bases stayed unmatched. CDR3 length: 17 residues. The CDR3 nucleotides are TGTGCCAGCAGCTCGGAGTCCCTACAGGGGGCGTCCTTTGGCTACACCTTC. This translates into CASSSESLQGASFGYTF.

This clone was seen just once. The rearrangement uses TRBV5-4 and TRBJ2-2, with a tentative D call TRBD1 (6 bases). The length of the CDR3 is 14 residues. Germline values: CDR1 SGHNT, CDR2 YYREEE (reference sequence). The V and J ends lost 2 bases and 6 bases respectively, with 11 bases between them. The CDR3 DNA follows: TGTGCCAGCAGCTTCCCGAAGGGGGCCGGGGAGCTGTTTTTT. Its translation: CASSFPKGAGELFF.

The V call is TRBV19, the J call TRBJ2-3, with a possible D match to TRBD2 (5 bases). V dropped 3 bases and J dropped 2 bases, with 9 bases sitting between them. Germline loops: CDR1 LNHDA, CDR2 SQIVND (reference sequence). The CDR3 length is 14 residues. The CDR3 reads CASSISLATDTQYF. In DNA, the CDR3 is TGTGCCAGTAGTATTAGCCTAGCCACAGATACGCAGTATTTT.

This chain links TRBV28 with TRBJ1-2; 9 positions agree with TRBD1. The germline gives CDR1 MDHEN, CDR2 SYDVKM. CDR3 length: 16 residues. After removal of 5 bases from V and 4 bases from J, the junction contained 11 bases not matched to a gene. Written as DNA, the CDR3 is TGTGCCAGCAGTCCCAAATCCGGGACAGGGCTCTATGGCTACACCTTC. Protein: CASSPKSGTGLYGYTF.

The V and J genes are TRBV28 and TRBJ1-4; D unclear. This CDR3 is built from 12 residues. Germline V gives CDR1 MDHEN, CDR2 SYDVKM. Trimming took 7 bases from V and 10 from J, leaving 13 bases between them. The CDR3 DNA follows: TGTGCCAGCACTTCCGGGAAGGGAAAACTGTTTTTT. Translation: CASTSGKGKLFF.

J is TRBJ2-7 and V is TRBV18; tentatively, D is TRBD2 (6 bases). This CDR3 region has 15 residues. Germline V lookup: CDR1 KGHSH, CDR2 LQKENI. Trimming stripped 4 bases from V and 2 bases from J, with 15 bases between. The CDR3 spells CASSRSEGQAYEQYF. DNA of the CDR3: TGTGCCAGCTCACGATCGGAGGGTCAAGCCTACGAGCAGTACTTC.

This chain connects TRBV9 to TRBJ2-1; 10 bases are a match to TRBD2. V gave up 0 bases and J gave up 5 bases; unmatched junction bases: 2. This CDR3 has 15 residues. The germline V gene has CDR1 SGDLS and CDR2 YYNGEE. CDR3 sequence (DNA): TGTGCCAGCAGCGTAGGCACTAGCGGGGACAATGAGCAGTTCTTC. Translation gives CASSVGTSGDNEQFF.

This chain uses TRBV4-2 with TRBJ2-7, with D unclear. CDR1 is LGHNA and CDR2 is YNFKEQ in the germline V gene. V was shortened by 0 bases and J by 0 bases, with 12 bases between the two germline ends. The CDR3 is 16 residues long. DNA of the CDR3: TGTGCCAGCAGCCAAGACGAGAGGTCGAGCTCCTACGAGCAGTACTTC. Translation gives CASSQDERSSSYEQYF.

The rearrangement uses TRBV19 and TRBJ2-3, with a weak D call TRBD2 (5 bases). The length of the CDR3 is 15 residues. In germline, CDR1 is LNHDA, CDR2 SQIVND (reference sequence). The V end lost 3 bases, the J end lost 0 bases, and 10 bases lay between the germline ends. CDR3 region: CASSIRRVSTDTQYF. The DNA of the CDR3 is TGTGCCAGTAGTATTAGGCGGGTTAGCACAGATACGCAGTATTTT.

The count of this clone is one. CDR3 sequence: CASSSGLGGTSTDTQYF. The DNA for the CDR3 is TGTGCCAGCAGCTCGGGGCTGGGCGGGACTAGCACAGATACGCAGTATTTT. The J gene is TRBJ2-3, the V gene TRBV11-3, with D perhaps TRBD2 (6 bases). The CDR3 runs 17 residues. Germline CDR1 SGHNT, CDR2 YENEEA. V lost 4 bases, J lost 0 bases, and 17 bases lay in between.